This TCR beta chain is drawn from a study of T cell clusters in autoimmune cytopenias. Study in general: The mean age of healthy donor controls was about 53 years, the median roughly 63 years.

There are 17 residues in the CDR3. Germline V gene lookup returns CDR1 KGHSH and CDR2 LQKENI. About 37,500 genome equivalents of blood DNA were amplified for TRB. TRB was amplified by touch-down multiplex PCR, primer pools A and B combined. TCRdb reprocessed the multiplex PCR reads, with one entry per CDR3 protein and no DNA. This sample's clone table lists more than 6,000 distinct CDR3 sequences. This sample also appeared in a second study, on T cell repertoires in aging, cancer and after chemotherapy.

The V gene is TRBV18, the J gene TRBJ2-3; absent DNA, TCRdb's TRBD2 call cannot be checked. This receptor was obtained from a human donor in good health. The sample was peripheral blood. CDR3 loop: CASSPPGLAGGTDTQYF.